Described below is a single T cell receptor beta chain sequence and its context. CDR3 length equals 15 residues. Germline CDR1 and CDR2: GTSNPN and SVGIG (reference sequence). Trimming took 3 bases from V and 5 from J; bases not matched to a gene: 9. TCRdb's table, derived via immunoSEQ multiplex PCR, lists solely in-frame clones and lacks some. The sample carries tens of thousands of clones, around 90% recorded once. This sample is part of a study of T cell changes during pregnancy in multiple sclerosis. This specimen consisted of peripheral blood, obtained in the second trimester of pregnancy. This clonotype was sampled from a female donor with multiple sclerosis, enrolled in a pregnancy study. The chain joins TRBV30 to TRBJ2-5, with 10 bases identical to TRBD1. CDR3 sequence: CAWRFEDRGPETQYF. The CDR3 nucleotides read TGTGCCTGGAGGTTCGAAGACAGGGGGCCGGAGACCCAGTACTTC.